The 21 T cell receptor beta chains below were found in one sample sequenced in a study of Graves' ophthalmopathy and Graves' hyperthyroidism. Researchers took RNA transcripts and amplified TCR beta CDR3 regions from them. Second-round multiplex PCR followed a first-round RT-PCR using HTBI primers. TCRdb reanalysed the multiplex PCR reads using MiXCR and keeps one entry per CDR3 protein. The sample lists about 620,000 distinct CDR3 sequences, 22% occurring once. The sequencing input was peripheral blood. All receptors come from a woman aged 18-35 years with stable Graves' hyperthyroidism. Some clones in this sample may be carry-over from other donors' samples.

This chain joins TRBV28 and TRBJ2-7; TRBD2 matches 9 bases. The CDR3 contains 13 residues. V was pared by 6 bases and J by 7 bases, with 7 bases of the junction left unmatched. CDR1 and CDR2 (germline): MDHEN, SYDVKM. The CDR3 DNA reads TGTGCCAGCAGCCCCATAGCGGGAGATGAGCAGTACTTC. It is translated as CASSPIAGDEQYF. Looking up the rest from reference TRBV28 and TRBJ2-7 gives the full variable domain: DVKVTQSSRYLVKRTGEKVFLECVQDMDHENMFWYRQDPGLGLRLIYFSYDVKMKEKGDIPEGYSVSREKKERFSLILESASTNQTSMYLCASSPIAGDEQYFGPGTRLTVT.

This clonotype showed up many times. The V call is TRBV12-3 or TRBV12-4, the J call TRBJ1-1; D is possibly TRBD1 (5 bases). Trimming left V 4 bases short and J 9 bases short, with 12 bases between. CDR3 length equals 12 residues. The CDR3 region is CASSSRDLKAFF. In nucleotides, the CDR3 is TGTGCCAGCAGTTCCCGGGACCTTAAAGCTTTCTTT.

This clonotype was found many times. For the CDR3, the DNA is TGTGCTAGTGGTTTAAACCCCCTAACGGTCTATGGCTACACCTTC. Translation gives CASGLNPLTVYGYTF. The chain links TRBV12-5 to TRBJ1-2; no definite D call. Germline V CDR1 and CDR2: LGHNT, FRNRAP. The ends were cut back, 3 bases at V and 4 bases at J, with 15 bases in the middle. This CDR3 region has 15 residues.

This clonotype came up many times. The CDR3 region is CASSLNGAYTF. The DNA of the CDR3 is TGTGCCAGCAGTTTGAACGGGGCCTACACCTTC. The chain combines TRBV6-5 with TRBJ1-2; a weak D match, TRBD1 (5 bases). The V end was cut by 4 bases, the J end by 10 bases, with 10 bases between. This CDR3 comprises 11 residues. CDR1 is MNHEY and CDR2 is SVGAGI in the germline V gene.

The chain employs TRBV6-4 and TRBJ2-7, with unresolved D. V dropped 2 bases and J dropped 2 bases, with 19 bases sitting between them. The CDR3 is made up of 17 amino acids. Germline V gene sequence: CDR1 MRHNA, CDR2 SNTAGT. The chain's CDR3 is CASSDRNRALNPYEQYF. CDR3 sequence (DNA): TGTGCCAGCAGTGACCGAAACCGGGCCTTAAATCCCTACGAGCAGTACTTC.

This clonotype was seen many times. The chain uses TRBV7-3 and TRBJ2-3; D call uncertain. Trimming left V 5 bases short and J 1 base short, with 7 bases between. The CDR3 is 13 amino acids. The V gene's germline CDR1 is SGHTA and CDR2 FQGTGA. The CDR3 nucleotides are TGTGCCAGCAGCCTTACTGGCACAGATACGCAGTATTTT. The encoded protein is CASSLTGTDTQYF.

This clonotype was observed at least ten times. V gene TRBV12-3 or TRBV12-4 combines with J gene TRBJ2-5; D not certain. This CDR3 is 15 amino acids long. V lost 6 bases to trimming and J lost 5 bases, with 19 bases between them. The CDR3 DNA reads TGTGCCAGCAGCACCGGTAGGGCACAAAAGGAGACCCAGTACTTC. Protein sequence: CASSTGRAQKETQYF.

Many counts were recorded for this clonotype. The chain links TRBV20-1 to TRBJ2-7; D is perhaps TRBD1 (5 bases). V was trimmed by 3 bases and J by 1 base, leaving 16 bases between them. CDR1 is DFQATT, CDR2 SNEGSKA, per germline (reference sequence). This CDR3 comprises 15 residues. Here the CDR3 reads CSARSGFSWSYEQYF. The CDR3 DNA reads as TGCAGTGCTAGGTCAGGGTTCTCCTGGTCCTACGAGCAGTACTTC.

The chain employs TRBV6-5 and TRBJ1-1; perhaps TRBD1 as D (5 bases). Trimming stripped 4 bases from V and 11 bases from J, with 20 bases between. Per germline, CDR1 MNHEY and CDR2 SVGAGI. The length of the CDR3 is 14 residues. The CDR3 is CASSFARGRVVAFF. The CDR3 DNA is TGTGCCAGCAGTTTCGCCCGGGGGAGGGTGGTCGCTTTCTTT.

The chain uses TRBV12-3 or TRBV12-4 and TRBJ1-1, with D possibly TRBD1 on 5 matching bases. Trimming removed 1 base at V and 6 bases at J, with 12 bases between. This CDR3 has 14 residues. The CDR3 sequence: CASSLVVGTSEAFF. The DNA for the CDR3 is TGTGCCAGCAGTTTAGTCGTAGGGACTTCTGAAGCTTTCTTT.

This clonotype was recorded a few times. The chain is built from TRBV30 and TRBJ1-2; TRBD1 agrees at 7 bases. V shed 3 bases and J 3 bases; nucleotides not matched to a gene: 4. Germline values: CDR1 GTSNPN, CDR2 SVGIG (reference sequence). The CDR3 loop spans 13 amino acids. CDR3 in amino acids: CAWRQGPDYGYTF. The CDR3 DNA reads TGTGCCTGGAGACAGGGGCCGGACTATGGCTACACCTTC.

This chain links TRBV27 with TRBJ2-5; D is ambiguous. This CDR3 has 13 residues. Between the trimmed V and J ends, which lost 4 bases and 4 bases, there was a span of 10 bases. CDR1 is MNHEY and CDR2 is SMNVEV in the germline V gene (reference sequence). CDR3 loop: CASSSTQIETQYF. The CDR3 DNA is TGTGCCAGCAGTTCGACTCAGATAGAGACCCAGTACTTC.

The chain combines TRBV15 with TRBJ2-7; D gene unclear. Trimming took off 0 bases at V and 5 bases at J, with 8 bases between the two ends. The CDR3 is 13 amino acids. CDR1 LNHNV and CDR2 YYDKDF come from the germline V gene (reference sequence). CDR3 in DNA: TGTGCCACCAGCAGAGATAGGCAGGACGAGCAGTACTTC. This translates into CATSRDRQDEQYF.

This clonotype was seen repeatedly, ten times or more. This clone may be a read error of a much larger clone one base away. The chain joins TRBV6-5 to TRBJ2-7; D is possibly TRBD2 (5 bases). CDR1 and CDR2 (germline): MNHEY, SVGAGI. The CDR3 spans 16 residues. Trimming removed 0 bases at V and 4 bases at J, with 16 bases between. The CDR3 DNA is TGTGCCAGCAGTTACTCACCGACTAACGGGATTTACGAGCAGTACTTC. Protein product: CASSYSPTNGIYEQYF.

This sequence joins TRBV20-1 and TRBJ2-7; 9 nucleotides line up with TRBD2. The CDR3 is made up of 12 amino acids. The germline V gene encodes CDR1 DFQATT and CDR2 SNEGSKA (reference sequence). Here the CDR3 DNA reads TGCAGCGGGACTAGCAGCTCTTACGAGCAGTACTTC. Translation gives CSGTSSSYEQYF.

There are many counts of this clonotype. The V call is TRBV27, the J call TRBJ2-7; 8 bases align to TRBD1. V gave up 6 bases and J gave up 5 bases; unmatched junction bases: 15. The CDR3 extends over 16 amino acids. CDR1 and CDR2 (germline): MNHEY, SMNVEV (reference sequence). CDR3 in DNA: TGTGCCAGCAGCGAACCCCCAGGGGGCCGCGGGGACGAGCAGTACTTC. As protein: CASSEPPGGRGDEQYF.

This clonotype was seen ten or more times. This chain uses TRBV20-1 with TRBJ2-7; 9 bases fit TRBD1. The V gene end was trimmed by 3 bases and the J gene end by 3 bases; junction bases not matched to a gene: 9. This CDR3 is 15 amino acids long. Germline values: CDR1 DFQATT, CDR2 SNEGSKA (reference sequence). This CDR3 reads CSARALEGQGYEQYF. The CDR3 coding sequence is TGCAGTGCTAGGGCCCTAGAGGGACAGGGCTACGAGCAGTACTTC.

As to this clonotype: Possible read error: a much larger clone is one base away. The chain has TRBV12-3 or TRBV12-4 and TRBJ1-1; D is unclear. The V and J ends lost 3 bases and 6 bases respectively, with 17 bases between them. The CDR3 has 15 residues. The CDR3 is CASSFLKTRYAEAFF. In DNA form, the CDR3 reads TGTGCCAGCAGTTTTTTAAAGACGAGATACGCTGAAGCTTTCTTT.

This clonotype occurred a few times. This chain's CDR3 is CASSQAAVQVRGNTIYF. CDR3 nucleotides: TGTGCCAGCAGCCAAGCCGCCGTCCAGGTCCGCGGAAACACCATATATTTT. The chain carries TRBV3-1 and TRBJ1-3; the D is unclear. Germline V gene lookup returns CDR1 LGHDT and CDR2 YNNKEL (reference sequence). V was trimmed by 1 base and J by 4 bases, leaving 17 bases between them. The CDR3 spans 17 residues.

The chain has TRBV6-2 or TRBV6-3 and TRBJ1-1, with D perhaps matching TRBD1 (5 bases). CDR1 MNHEY and CDR2 SVGEGT come from the germline V gene. The CDR3 is 14 residues long. Trimming cost V 6 bases and J 3 bases, with 14 bases left between them. The CDR3 region is CASRGRDGYTEAFF. The CDR3, as DNA: TGTGCCAGCAGAGGCCGGGACGGCTACACTGAAGCTTTCTTT.

Worth noting for this clonotype: This may be a read error: a much more frequent sequence differs by one nucleotide. The gene calls are TRBV7-8 and TRBJ1-1; D perhaps matches TRBD1 (5 bases). Germline lookup yields CDR1 SGHVS and CDR2 FQNEAQ. CDR3 length: 15 residues. In DNA form, the CDR3 reads TGTGCCACCTCTGAGACCCCGGGACCGAACACTGAAGCTTCCTTT. It codes for CATSETPGPNTEASF.